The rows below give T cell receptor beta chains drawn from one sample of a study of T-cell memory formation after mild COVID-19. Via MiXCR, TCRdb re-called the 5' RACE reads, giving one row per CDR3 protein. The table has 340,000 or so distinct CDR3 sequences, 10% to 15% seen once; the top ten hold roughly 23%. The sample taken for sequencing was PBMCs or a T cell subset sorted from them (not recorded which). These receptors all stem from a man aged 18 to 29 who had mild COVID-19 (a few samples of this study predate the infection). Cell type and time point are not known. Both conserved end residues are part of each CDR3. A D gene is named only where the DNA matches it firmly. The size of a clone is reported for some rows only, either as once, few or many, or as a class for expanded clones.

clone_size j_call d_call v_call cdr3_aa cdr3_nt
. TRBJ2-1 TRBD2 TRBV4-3 CASSRPTSGGDNEQFF TGCGCCAGCAGCCGGCCGACTAGCGGGGGGGACAATGAGCAGTTCTTC
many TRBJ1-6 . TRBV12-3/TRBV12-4 CASSIGGYNSPLHF TGTGCCAGCAGCATAGGGGGGTATAATTCACCCCTCCACTTT
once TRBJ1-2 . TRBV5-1 CASSLNTGYGYTF TGCGCCAGCAGCTTGAATACAGGGTACGGCTACACCTTC
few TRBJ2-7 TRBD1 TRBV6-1 CASRGDRGTYEQYF TGTGCCAGCAGGGGAGACAGGGGTACCTACGAGCAGTACTTC
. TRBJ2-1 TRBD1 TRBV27 CASSKITEGTGSYNEQFF TGTGCCAGCAGTAAAATCACCGAGGGGACAGGGTCCTACAATGAGCAGTTCTTC
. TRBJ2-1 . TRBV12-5 CASGRVTGTLNEQFF TGTGCTAGTGGCCGCGTCACCGGGACCCTCAATGAGCAGTTCTTC
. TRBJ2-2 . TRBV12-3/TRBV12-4 CASSYAWSTGELFF TGTGCCAGCAGTTATGCCTGGAGCACCGGGGAGCTGTTTTTT
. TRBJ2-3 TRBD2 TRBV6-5 CASSSLSGMTDTQYF TGTGCCAGCAGTTCTCTTAGCGGGATGACAGATACGCAGTATTTT
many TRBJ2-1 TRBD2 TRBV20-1 CSARDGLANEQFF TGCAGTGCTAGAGATGGACTAGCTAATGAGCAGTTCTTC
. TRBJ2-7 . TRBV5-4 CASSFGRGRYEQYF TGTGCCAGCAGCTTTGGCAGGGGGAGGTACGAGCAGTACTTC
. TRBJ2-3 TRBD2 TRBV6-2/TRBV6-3 CASSYSNRLAGGSTDTQYF TGTGCCAGCAGTTACTCGAATAGACTAGCGGGGGGGAGCACAGATACGCAGTATTTT
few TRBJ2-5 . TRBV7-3 CASSPGAALQETQYF TGTGCCAGCAGCCCTGGGGCAGCACTCCAAGAGACCCAGTACTTC
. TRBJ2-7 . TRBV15 CATSKTLDQGYEQYF TGTGCCACCAGCAAAACCCTGGATCAGGGCTACGAGCAGTACTTC
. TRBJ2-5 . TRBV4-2 CASSQGTVHLQETQYF TGTGCCAGCAGCCAAGGGACAGTGCACTTACAAGAGACCCAGTACTTC
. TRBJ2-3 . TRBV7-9 CASSPKGNTQYF TGTGCCAGCAGCCCTAAAGGAAATACGCAGTATTTT
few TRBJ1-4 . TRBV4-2 CASSPDGRANEKLFF TGTGCCAGCAGCCCGGACGGGAGAGCTAATGAAAAACTGTTTTTT
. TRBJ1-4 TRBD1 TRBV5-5 CASSLNRGLGFEKLFF TGTGCCAGCAGCTTGAACAGGGGGCTGGGGTTCGAAAAACTGTTTTTT
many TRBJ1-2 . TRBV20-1 CSAAGSNYGYTF TGCAGTGCAGCAGGATCTAACTATGGCTACACCTTC
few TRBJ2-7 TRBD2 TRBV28 CASSFGGGGYEQYF TGTGCCAGCAGTTTTGGCGGGGGGGGGTACGAGCAGTACTTC
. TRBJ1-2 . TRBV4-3 CASSQVWLLETYGYTF TGCGCCAGCAGCCAAGTCTGGCTCCTAGAAACCTATGGCTACACCTTC
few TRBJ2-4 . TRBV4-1 CASSQVGGKNIQYF TGCGCCAGCAGCCAAGTTGGCGGCAAAAACATTCAGTACTTC
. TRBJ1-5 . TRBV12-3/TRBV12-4 CASSRAPGWPQHF TGTGCCAGCAGTCGGGCCCCTGGGTGGCCCCAGCATTTT
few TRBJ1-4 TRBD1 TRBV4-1 CASSHPGTVGEKLFF TGCGCCAGCAGCCATCCCGGGACAGTCGGTGAAAAACTGTTTTTT
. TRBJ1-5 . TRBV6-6 CASSYVETGQPQHF TGTGCCAGCAGTTACGTAGAGACGGGTCAGCCCCAGCATTTT
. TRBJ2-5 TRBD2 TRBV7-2 CASSTTSGGILETQYF TGTGCCAGCAGCACCACTAGCGGGGGGATCCTGGAGACCCAGTACTTC
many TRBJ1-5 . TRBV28 CASSFGYQPQHF TGTGCCAGCAGTTTCGGATATCAGCCCCAGCATTTT
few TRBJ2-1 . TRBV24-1 CATSDAVGLRNEQFF TGTGCCACCAGTGATGCTGTCGGGCTTCGCAATGAGCAGTTCTTC
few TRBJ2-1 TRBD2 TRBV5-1 CASSPRLAGGYNEQFF TGCGCCAGCAGCCCCAGACTAGCGGGGGGTTACAATGAGCAGTTCTTC
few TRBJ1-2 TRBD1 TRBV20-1 CSARGAGGASGYTF TGCAGTGCTAGAGGTGCAGGGGGCGCGTCCGGCTACACCTTC
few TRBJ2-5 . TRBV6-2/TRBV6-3 CASSSGTPETQYF TGTGCCAGCAGTTCCGGGACTCCAGAGACCCAGTACTTC
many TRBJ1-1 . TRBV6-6 CASSYQPGAATEAFF TGTGCCAGCAGTTACCAGCCAGGGGCGGCCACTGAAGCTTTCTTT
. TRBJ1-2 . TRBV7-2 CASSLGSTGLIGGYTF TGTGCCAGCAGCTTAGGGAGCACAGGGTTGATTGGTGGCTACACCTTC
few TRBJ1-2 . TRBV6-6 CASTMGTQEGYTF TGTGCCAGCACCATGGGCACCCAAGAGGGCTACACCTTC
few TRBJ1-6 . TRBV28 CASSLGTNSPLHF TGTGCCAGCAGTTTAGGGACCAATTCACCCCTCCACTTT
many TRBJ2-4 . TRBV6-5 CASSPLGLAKNIQYF TGTGCCAGCAGCCCCCTGGGACTAGCCAAAAACATTCAGTACTTC
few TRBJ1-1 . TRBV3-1 CASSHSVFMNTEAFF TGTGCCAGCAGCCATTCTGTTTTTATGAACACTGAAGCTTTCTTT
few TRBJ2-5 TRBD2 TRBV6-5 CASSRTSGGVETQYF TGTGCCAGCAGTCGGACTAGCGGGGGGGTTGAGACCCAGTACTTC
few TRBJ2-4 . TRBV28 CATGTGVAKNIQYF TGTGCCACTGGAACCGGGGTAGCCAAAAACATTCAGTACTTC
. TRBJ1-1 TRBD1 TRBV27 CASSLRGQGANTEAFF TGTGCCAGCAGTCTACGGGGACAGGGGGCGAACACTGAAGCTTTCTTT
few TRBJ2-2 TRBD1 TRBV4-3 CASSQGTGSYTGELFF TGCGCCAGCAGCCAGGGGACAGGGTCTTACACCGGGGAGCTGTTTTTT
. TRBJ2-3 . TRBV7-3 CASSSRPPGQTVGDTQYF TGTGCCAGCAGCTCAAGACCCCCTGGACAGACGGTGGGAGATACGCAGTATTTT
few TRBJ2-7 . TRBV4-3 CASSHTGGAYEQYF TGCGCCAGCAGCCACACCGGGGGAGCCTACGAGCAGTACTTC
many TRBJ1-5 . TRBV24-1 CATSGQAHQPQHF TGTGCCACCAGTGGCCAAGCCCATCAGCCCCAGCATTTT
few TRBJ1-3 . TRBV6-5 CASSYSTDPSGRLKGNTIYF TGTGCCAGCAGTTACTCGACTGACCCGAGCGGACGGCTCAAGGGAAACACCATATATTTT
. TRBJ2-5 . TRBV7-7 CASSWGGGHPSETQYF TGTGCTAGCAGCTGGGGGGGCGGACACCCTTCAGAGACCCAGTACTTC
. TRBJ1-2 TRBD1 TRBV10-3 CAISPTGIMSLNYGYTF TGTGCCATCAGCCCGACAGGGATTATGTCCCTTAACTATGGCTACACCTTC
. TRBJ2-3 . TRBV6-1 CASSERVGGMTDTQYF TGTGCCAGCAGTGAAAGGGTTGGCGGGATGACTGATACGCAGTATTTT
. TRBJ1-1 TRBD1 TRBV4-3 CASSHLGGQTGMNTEAFF TGCGCCAGCAGCCATCTCGGGGGACAGACTGGCATGAACACTGAAGCTTTCTTT
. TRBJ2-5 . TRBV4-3 CASSQDPGTKETQYF TGCGCCAGCAGCCAAGATCCGGGTACAAAAGAGACCCAGTACTTC
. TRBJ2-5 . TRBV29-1 CSVGTGSQETQYF TGCAGCGTTGGTACAGGGTCCCAAGAGACCCAGTACTTC
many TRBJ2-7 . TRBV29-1 CSVARIEDEQYF TGCAGCGTTGCCAGAATAGAGGACGAGCAGTACTTC
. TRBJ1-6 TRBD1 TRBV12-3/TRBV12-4 CASSWGQGYSPLHF TGTGCCAGCAGTTGGGGACAGGGTTATTCACCCCTCCACTTT
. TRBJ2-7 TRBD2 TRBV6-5 CASSPSGGTYEQYF TGTGCCAGCAGTCCTAGCGGGGGGACATATGAGCAGTACTTC
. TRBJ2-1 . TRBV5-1 CASSSLLGNEQFF TGCGCCAGCAGCTCGCTCCTGGGGAATGAGCAGTTCTTC
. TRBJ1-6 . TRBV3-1 CASSRGRNYNSPLHF TGTGCCAGCAGCCGTGGCAGGAACTATAATTCACCCCTCCACTTT
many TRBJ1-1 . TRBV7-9 CASSRMDIPNTEAFF TGTGCCAGCAGTCGTATGGACATCCCGAACACTGAAGCTTTCTTT
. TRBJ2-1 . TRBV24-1 CATSDDDYNEQFF TGTGCCACCAGTGATGACGACTACAATGAGCAGTTCTTC
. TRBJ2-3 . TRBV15 CATSVRLVGSWDTQYF TGTGCCACCAGCGTACGACTAGTGGGGAGTTGGGATACGCAGTATTTT
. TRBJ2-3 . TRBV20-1 CSARERTDTQYF TGCAGTGCTAGAGAGCGCACAGATACGCAGTATTTT